This TCR beta chain was sequenced during a study of blood T cell repertoires in COVID-19. Study-wide context: Material from acute and convalescent COVID-19 was sourced from the United States, Italy and Spain.

Measured with immunoSEQ multiplex PCR; TCRdb has only the in-frame clones, and not every one. The sample includes fewer than 130,000 clones, about 80% of them seen just once. J was trimmed by 5 bases and V by 1 base; bases with no gene match: 7. The CDR3 is 15 amino acids. Per the germline V gene, CDR1 is SGHRS and CDR2 is YFSETQ. The sample comprised peripheral blood. The clonotype comes from a woman older than 75 with active or convalescent COVID-19. V usage is TRBV5-1 and J usage is TRBJ2-7; 9 bases are shared with TRBD2. The chain's CDR3 is CASSLRASGTHEQYF. CDR3 coding DNA: TGCGCCAGCAGCTTGAGGGCTAGCGGGACCCACGAGCAGTACTTC.